Below, 19 T cell receptor beta chains from the same sample are listed, as sequenced in a study of identical twins. In TCRdb, the 5' RACE reads were re-called with MiXCR into one record per CDR3 protein. This sample has 650,000 to 750,000 distinct CDR3 sequences, with 21% found just once. These data also formed part of another study, on T cells expressing NK-cell markers.

The specimen sequenced was PBMCs. Receptor source: a woman between 18 and 30 years old in good health.

The rearrangement links TRBV6-2 or TRBV6-3 to TRBJ2-1; D possibly corresponds to TRBD2 (6 bases). Germline CDR1 MNHEY, CDR2 SVGEGT. CDR3 length: 16 residues. V was cut by 2 bases and J by 7 bases, with 18 bases left in between. The DNA of the CDR3 is TGTGCCAGCAGTTACCTCGGGGGTGGAATAAGAAATGAGCAGTTCTTC. Translated, it gives CASSYLGGGIRNEQFF.

The chain has TRBV6-1 and TRBJ1-2, with D perhaps matching TRBD1 (6 bases). Germline values: CDR1 MNHNS, CDR2 SASEGT. Trimming took off 6 bases at V and 8 bases at J, with 16 bases between the two ends. This CDR3 region has 13 residues. DNA for the CDR3: TGTGCCAGCAGCCTCGGGACAATCGGCGGCTACACCTTC. As protein: CASSLGTIGGYTF.

The table lists this clonotype with a few counts. The rearrangement links TRBV4-1 to TRBJ2-2, with D unresolved. CDR3 length equals 15 residues. CDR1 and CDR2 (germline): MGHRA, YSYEKL. V was trimmed by 0 bases and J by 4 bases, leaving 9 bases between them. CDR3 DNA sequence: TGCGCCAGCAGCCAAGAGGCCCGGACCACCGGGGAGCTGTTTTTT. Translating gives CASSQEARTTGELFF.

This clonotype has more than one count but fewer than ten. This chain links TRBV20-1 with TRBJ1-2; D call uncertain. Germline V lookup: CDR1 DFQATT, CDR2 SNEGSKA (reference sequence). V was clipped by 5 bases and J by 4 bases, with 11 bases between them. The CDR3 has 12 residues. CDR3 sequence: CSAPISSYGYTF. CDR3 in DNA: TGCAGTGCTCCGATATCATCCTATGGCTACACCTTC.

The chain couples TRBV4-3 to TRBJ2-2; 9 bases align to TRBD1. Unmatched junction bases numbered 12, after V lost 4 bases and J lost 6 bases. Germline values: CDR1 LGHNA, CDR2 YSLEER. This CDR3 is 17 amino acids long. Here the CDR3 DNA reads TGCGCCAGCAGCCTGTTCGTGTGGGGACAGGGTGCCGGGGAGCTGTTTTTT. Amino acid sequence: CASSLFVWGQGAGELFF.

This clonotype was counted between two and nine times. This chain links TRBV20-1 with TRBJ2-2; D is uncertain. The length of the CDR3 is 11 residues. Trimming cost V 7 bases and J 3 bases, with 6 bases left between them. Germline V CDR1 and CDR2: DFQATT, SNEGSKA (reference sequence). CDR3: CSGEHTGELFF. The CDR3 DNA sequence: TGCAGTGGAGAGCACACCGGGGAGCTGTTTTTT.

A few counts support this clonotype. V usage is TRBV6-1 and J usage is TRBJ2-5; TRBD2 agrees at 8 bases. CDR1 MNHNS and CDR2 SASEGT come from the germline V gene. Trimming cost V 4 bases and J 5 bases; bases outside gene matches: 0. The length of the CDR3 is 12 residues. In DNA, the CDR3 is TGTGCCAGCAGTGGACTAGCGGAGACCCAGTACTTC. It yields the protein CASSGLAETQYF.

This clonotype was observed a handful of times. The chain has TRBV7-2 and TRBJ1-1, with D unclear. The CDR3 spans 15 residues. The germline CDR1 and CDR2 sequences are SGHTA and FQGNSA. V lost 1 base and J 3 bases, leaving 12 bases between the germline ends. The CDR3 DNA is TGTGCCAGCAGCTTAGTCGGCCTGGACTACACTGAAGCTTTCTTT. This sequence encodes CASSLVGLDYTEAFF.

This clonotype was counted between two and nine times. This chain joins TRBV20-1 and TRBJ1-1; no clear D gene. Trimming pared 3 bases from V and 6 bases from J, leaving 11 bases between. CDR1 is DFQATT and CDR2 is SNEGSKA in the germline V gene (reference sequence). This CDR3 has 12 residues. The CDR3 DNA reads TGCAGTGCTAGCGACACTCCAGCTGAAGCTTTCTTT. Its protein is CSASDTPAEAFF.

This clonotype was observed at least ten times. The chain has TRBV9 and TRBJ2-7, with unresolved D. Looked up from germline, CDR1 is SGDLS and CDR2 is YYNGEE. V was pared by 3 bases and J by 6 bases, with 13 bases between. This CDR3 region has 13 residues. The CDR3 loop is CASSASTPGEQYF. Here the CDR3 DNA reads TGTGCCAGCAGCGCCTCAACCCCCGGCGAGCAGTACTTC.

This clonotype was counted only a few times. CDR3 bases: TGCGCCAGCAGCCAAGATGGAACGGAATACTACAATGAGCAGTTCTTC. This translates into CASSQDGTEYYNEQFF. The chain employs TRBV4-3 and TRBJ2-1, with no clear D. CDR3 size: 16 residues. Germline CDR1 and CDR2: LGHNA and YSLEER. Trimming took 0 bases from V and 3 from J, leaving 12 bases between them.

In its sample, this clonotype was seen many times. The rearrangement joins TRBV5-5 to TRBJ2-1, with 10 bases matching TRBD2. Trimming took 3 bases from V and 0 from J; bases not matched to a gene: 0. This CDR3 spans 15 amino acids. Germline V CDR1 and CDR2: SGHKS, YYEKEE (reference sequence). The CDR3 bases are TGTGCCAGCAGCTCTAGCGGGGGCTCCTACAATGAGCAGTTCTTC. Encoded protein: CASSSSGGSYNEQFF.

V is TRBV20-1 and J is TRBJ2-2; 7 bases are a match to TRBD2. CDR3 length: 15 residues. The ends lost 1 base at V and 0 bases at J; junction bases unmatched: 2. CDR1 DFQATT and CDR2 SNEGSKA come from the germline V gene (reference sequence). The DNA of the CDR3 is TGCAGTGCTAGAGTAGGACTAGCGAACACCGGGGAGCTGTTTTTT. Translation: CSARVGLANTGELFF.

In its sample, this clonotype was seen a few times. The chain uses TRBV10-3 and TRBJ1-6, with D perhaps matching TRBD1 (5 bases). The CDR3 extends over 12 amino acids. Per germline, CDR1 ENHRY and CDR2 SYGVKD. In nucleotides, the CDR3 is TGTGCAGCGGGACTCAAGGATTCACCCCTCCACTTT. Translating gives CAAGLKDSPLHF.

This clonotype was seen a handful of times. The CDR3 nucleotides are TGTGCCAGCAGGTTAAACATCGCTGGGGCCAACGTCCTGACTTTC. Protein: CASRLNIAGANVLTF. The chain has TRBV12-3 or TRBV12-4 and TRBJ2-6, with D hard to call. The CDR3 runs to 15 residues. Trimming removed 6 bases from V and 2 bases from J, with 11 bases in between.

This clonotype was counted between two and nine times. The V call is TRBV12-3 or TRBV12-4, the J call TRBJ2-5; 10 nucleotides align to TRBD2. The CDR3 spans 15 residues. Trimming cost V 8 bases and J 0 bases; bases outside gene matches: 6. The DNA of the CDR3 is TGTGCCAGCTTTAAGACTAGCGGGTACCAAGAGACCCAGTACTTC. This sequence encodes CASFKTSGYQETQYF.

The chain has TRBV14 and TRBJ2-7; no definite D call. In germline, CDR1 is SGHDN, CDR2 FVKESK. V was shortened by 4 bases and J by 4 bases, with 8 bases between the two germline ends. The CDR3 loop spans 12 amino acids. The CDR3 coding sequence is TGTGCCAGCAGCCGGCATCCTTACGAGCAGTACTTC. Protein sequence: CASSRHPYEQYF.

Here the CDR3 DNA reads TGTGCCACCAGCAGAGGGGACCCCTCCCAGCAGTACTTC. As protein: CATSRGDPSQQYF. The J gene is TRBJ2-7, the V gene TRBV15; possibly TRBD1 or TRBD2 for D (5 bases each). V lost 1 base and J 8 bases, leaving 12 bases between the germline ends. This CDR3 region has 13 residues. CDR1 LNHNV and CDR2 YYDKDF come from the germline V gene (reference sequence).

The V gene is TRBV9, the J gene TRBJ2-1; the D gene is possibly TRBD1 (6 bases). The CDR3 is 16 residues long. Germline lookup yields CDR1 SGDLS and CDR2 YYNGEE. Between the trimmed V and J ends, which lost 4 bases and 0 bases, there was a span of 14 bases. Written as DNA, the CDR3 is TGTGCCAGCAGCACACAGGGCAGAAGCTCCTACAATGAGCAGTTCTTC. This gives the protein CASSTQGRSSYNEQFF.